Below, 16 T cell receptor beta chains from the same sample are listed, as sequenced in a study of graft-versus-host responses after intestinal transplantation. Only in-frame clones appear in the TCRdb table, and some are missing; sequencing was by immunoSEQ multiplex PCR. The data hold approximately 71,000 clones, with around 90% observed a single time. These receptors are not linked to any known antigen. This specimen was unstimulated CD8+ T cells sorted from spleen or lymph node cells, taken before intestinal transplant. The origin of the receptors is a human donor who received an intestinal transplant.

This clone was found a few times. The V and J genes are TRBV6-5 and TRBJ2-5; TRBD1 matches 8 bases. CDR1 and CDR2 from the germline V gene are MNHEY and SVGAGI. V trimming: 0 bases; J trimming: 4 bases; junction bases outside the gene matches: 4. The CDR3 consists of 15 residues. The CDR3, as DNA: TGTGCCAGCAGTTACTCGACAGGGGTGAGAGAGACCCAGTACTTC. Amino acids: CASSYSTGVRETQYF.

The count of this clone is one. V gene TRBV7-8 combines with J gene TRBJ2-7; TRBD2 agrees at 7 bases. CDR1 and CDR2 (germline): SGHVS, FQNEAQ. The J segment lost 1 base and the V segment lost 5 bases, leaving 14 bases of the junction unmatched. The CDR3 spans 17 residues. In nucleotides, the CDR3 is TGTGCCAGCAGCCCCTGGGAGGTAGCGGGCGAATCCTACGAGCAGTACTTC. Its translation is CASSPWEVAGESYEQYF.

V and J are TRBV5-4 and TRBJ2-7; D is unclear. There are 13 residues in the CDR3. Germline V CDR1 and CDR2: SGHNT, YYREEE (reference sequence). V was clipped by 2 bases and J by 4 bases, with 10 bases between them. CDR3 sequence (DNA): TGTGCCAGCAGCTTCTCACCGACATACGAGCAGTACTTC. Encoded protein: CASSFSPTYEQYF.

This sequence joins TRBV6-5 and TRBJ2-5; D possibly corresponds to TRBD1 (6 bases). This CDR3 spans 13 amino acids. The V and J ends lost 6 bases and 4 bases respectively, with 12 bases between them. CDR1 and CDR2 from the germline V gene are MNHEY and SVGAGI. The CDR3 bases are TGTGCCAGCAGAACAGGGACCCCAGAGACCCAGTACTTC. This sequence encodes CASRTGTPETQYF.

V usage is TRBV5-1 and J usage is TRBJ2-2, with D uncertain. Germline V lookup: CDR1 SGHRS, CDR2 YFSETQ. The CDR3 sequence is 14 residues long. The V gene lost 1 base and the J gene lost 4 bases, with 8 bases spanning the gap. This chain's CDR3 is CASSLPGGTGELFF. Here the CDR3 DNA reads TGCGCCAGCAGCTTGCCCGGTGGCACCGGGGAGCTGTTTTTT. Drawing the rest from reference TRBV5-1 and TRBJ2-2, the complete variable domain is KAGVTQTPRYLIKTRGQQVTLSCSPISGHRSVSWYQQTPGQGLQFLFEYFSETQRNKGNFPGRFSGRQFSNSRSEMNVSTLELGDSALYLCASSLPGGTGELFFGEGSRLTVL.

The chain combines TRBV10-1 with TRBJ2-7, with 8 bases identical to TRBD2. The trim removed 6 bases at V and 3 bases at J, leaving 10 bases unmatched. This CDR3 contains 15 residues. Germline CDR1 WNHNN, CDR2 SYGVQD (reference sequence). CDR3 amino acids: CASRQSGGVGYEQYF. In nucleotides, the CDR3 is TGCGCCAGCAGGCAATCCGGGGGGGTTGGCTACGAGCAGTACTTC.

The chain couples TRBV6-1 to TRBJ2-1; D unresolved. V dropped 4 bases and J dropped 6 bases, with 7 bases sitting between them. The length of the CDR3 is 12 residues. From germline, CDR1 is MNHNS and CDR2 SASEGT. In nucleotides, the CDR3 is TGTGCCAGCAGTGCTAGGCTCAATGAGCAGTTCTTC. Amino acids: CASSARLNEQFF.

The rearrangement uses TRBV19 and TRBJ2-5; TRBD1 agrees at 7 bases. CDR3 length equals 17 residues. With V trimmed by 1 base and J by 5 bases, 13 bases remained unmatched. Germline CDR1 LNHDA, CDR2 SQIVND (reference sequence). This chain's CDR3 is CASSIGLRGRLMETQYF. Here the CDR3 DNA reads TGTGCCAGTAGTATAGGTCTGAGGGGGCGGTTAATGGAGACCCAGTACTTC.

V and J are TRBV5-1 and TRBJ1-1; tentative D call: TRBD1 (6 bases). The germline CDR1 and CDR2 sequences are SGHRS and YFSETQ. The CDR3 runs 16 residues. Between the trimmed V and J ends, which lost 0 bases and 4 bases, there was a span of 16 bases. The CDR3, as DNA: TGCGCCAGCAGCTTGGTGCCTACAACAGGGAGCACTGAAGCTTTCTTT. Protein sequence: CASSLVPTTGSTEAFF.

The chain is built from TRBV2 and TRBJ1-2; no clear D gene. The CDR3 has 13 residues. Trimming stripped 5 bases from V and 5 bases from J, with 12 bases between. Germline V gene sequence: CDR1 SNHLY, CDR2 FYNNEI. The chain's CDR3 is CASSLSGAYGYTF. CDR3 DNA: TGTGCCAGCAGTCTCTCCGGTGCTTATGGCTACACCTTC.

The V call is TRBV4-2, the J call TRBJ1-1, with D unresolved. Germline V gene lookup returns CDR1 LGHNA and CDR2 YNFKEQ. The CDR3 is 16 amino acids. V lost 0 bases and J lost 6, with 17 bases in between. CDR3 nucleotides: TGTGCCAGCAGCCAAGAGCCGGGTGAGTTTTTGGCTGAAGCTTTCTTT. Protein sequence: CASSQEPGEFLAEAFF.

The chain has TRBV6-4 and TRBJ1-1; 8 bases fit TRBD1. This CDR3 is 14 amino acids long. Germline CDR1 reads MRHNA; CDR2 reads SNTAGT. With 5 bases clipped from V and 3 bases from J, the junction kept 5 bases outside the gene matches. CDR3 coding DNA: TGTGCCAGCAGTCGAACAGGGGGTCACACTGAAGCTTTCTTT. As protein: CASSRTGGHTEAFF.

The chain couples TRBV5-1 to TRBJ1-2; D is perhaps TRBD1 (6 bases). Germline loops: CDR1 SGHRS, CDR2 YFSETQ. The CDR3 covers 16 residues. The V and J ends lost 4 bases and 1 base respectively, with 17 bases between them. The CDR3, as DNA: TGCGCCAGCAGCCCTGGACAGTTTCCAGTTAACTATGGCTACACCTTC. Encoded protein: CASSPGQFPVNYGYTF.

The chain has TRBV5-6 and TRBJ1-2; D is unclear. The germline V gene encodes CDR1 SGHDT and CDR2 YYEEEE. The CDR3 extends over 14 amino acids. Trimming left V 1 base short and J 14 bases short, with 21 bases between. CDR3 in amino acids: CASSLSVRRAARTF. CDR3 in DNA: TGTGCCAGCAGCTTGTCGGTACGGCGGGCGGCGCGGACCTTC.

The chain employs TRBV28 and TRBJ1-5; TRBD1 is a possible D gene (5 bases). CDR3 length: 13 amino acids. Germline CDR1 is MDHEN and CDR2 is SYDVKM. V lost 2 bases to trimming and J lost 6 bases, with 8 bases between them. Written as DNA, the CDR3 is TGTGCCAGCAGTTTAGGAGGGGTTCAGCCCCAGCATTTT. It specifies CASSLGGVQPQHF.

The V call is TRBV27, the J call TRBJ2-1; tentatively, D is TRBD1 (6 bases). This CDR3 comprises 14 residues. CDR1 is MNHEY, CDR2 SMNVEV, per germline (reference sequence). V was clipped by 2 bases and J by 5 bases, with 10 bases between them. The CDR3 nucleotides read TGTGCCAGCAGTTTAGAACAGGGACACAATGAGCAGTTCTTC. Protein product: CASSLEQGHNEQFF.